A single sample is the source of the 5 T cell receptor beta chains below, sequenced in a study of T cell responses to AZD1222 COVID-19 vaccine. Repertoires were generated with immunoSEQ multiplex PCR, while TCRdb's copy carries only in-frame clones and drops some. In the table there are 75,000 to 95,000 clones, approximately 91% of which are singletons. The sequencing used peripheral blood, collected on day 0 of AZD1222 vaccination. Receptor source: an adult in good health.

The genes are TRBV6-1 and TRBJ1-3; D is possibly TRBD1 (5 bases). The CDR3 is made up of 15 amino acids. Trimming took 0 bases from V and 4 from J, leaving 10 bases between them. The germline V gene has CDR1 MNHNS and CDR2 SASEGT. The chain's CDR3 is CASSEAHQGGNTIYF. CDR3 DNA: TGTGCCAGCAGTGAAGCGCACCAGGGCGGAAACACCATATATTTT.

The chain uses TRBV12-5 and TRBJ2-1; 9 bases are a match to TRBD2. J was trimmed by 13 bases and V by 5 bases; bases with no gene match: 6. The CDR3 is made up of 12 amino acids. Germline CDR1 LGHNT, CDR2 FRNRAP. CDR3 residues: CASGLLAGEQFF. In nucleotides, the CDR3 is TGTGCTAGTGGTCTTTTAGCGGGGGAACAGTTCTTC.

CDR3 bases: TGTGCCTGGCGGGGCAGGTCGTCCTCTGGAAACACCATATATTTT. Protein sequence: CAWRGRSSSGNTIYF. V and J are TRBV30 and TRBJ1-3; possibly TRBD1 for D (5 bases). The CDR3 length is 15 residues. V dropped 5 bases and J dropped 0 bases, with 14 bases sitting between them. Germline V gives CDR1 GTSNPN, CDR2 SVGIG (reference sequence).

The CDR3 DNA sequence: TGTGCCAGCAGATTTCAGGGGAAGGGGGAGCAGTACGTC. Translated, it gives CASRFQGKGEQYV. J is TRBJ2-7 and V is TRBV5-8; D may be TRBD1 (6 bases). CDR3 length equals 13 residues. Per germline, CDR1 SGHTS and CDR2 YDEGEE. Trimming took off 5 bases at V and 7 bases at J, with 16 bases between the two ends.

The V call is TRBV5-1, the J call TRBJ2-2; D uncertain. Germline CDR1 reads SGHRS; CDR2 reads YFSETQ. The CDR3 runs to 13 residues. V was trimmed by 4 bases and J by 7 bases, leaving 11 bases between them. The CDR3 nucleotides are TGCGCCAGCAGCCTTGAGGTCGGCGGGGAGCTGTTTTTT. It encodes CASSLEVGGELFF.